This section outlines one TCR beta chain sequence together with its context. It was with 60 Vbeta and 13 Jbeta primers that the PCR ran. Libraries were prepared by immunoSEQ multiplex PCR; TCRdb keeps only in-frame clonotypes and omits some of them. The sample carries around 130,000 clones, around 73% recorded once. V dropped 7 bases and J dropped 6 bases, with 15 bases sitting between them. Germline V lookup: CDR1 MNHNY, CDR2 SVGAGI (reference sequence). This CDR3 comprises 14 residues. The data were taken from a study of cytomegalovirus exposure and HLA in healthy donors. The sequencing input was PBMCs. The V call is TRBV6-6, the J call TRBJ2-2; tentative D call: TRBD1 (5 bases). The sequence was collected from a human donor in good health. DNA of the CDR3: TGTGCCAGCACCCAGGGAATAGGCGCCGGGGAGCTGTTTTTT. Translating it yields CASTQGIGAGELFF.